These 27 T cell receptor beta chains originate from one sample sequenced in a study of T-cell memory formation after mild COVID-19 (TCRdb year 2021). The library was obtained by 5' RACE. Sequencing was performed on an Illumina NovaSeq 6000. In TCRdb, the public reads were trimmed at Q25 with fastp and aligned with MiXCR, with productive beta chains retained. Rows with a matching CDR3 protein are joined into one entry that keeps the most common DNA and genes. The sample contains about 560,000 distinct CDR3 sequences, 17% of them found a single time. The ten most abundant clones make up about 7.4% of the sample. Sequenced: PBMCs or a T cell subset sorted from them (not recorded which). These receptors were obtained from an adult woman who had mild COVID-19 (a few samples of this study predate the infection). The sample titles of this study are shuffled in the database, so cell type and time point are left out; the donor was told from shared clones.

This clonotype was counted at least ten times. V gene TRBV7-9 combines with J gene TRBJ2-5; D call uncertain. The V gene lost 5 bases and the J gene lost 5 bases, with 15 bases spanning the gap. This CDR3 region has 14 residues. In germline, CDR1 is SEHNR, CDR2 FQNEAQ (reference sequence). The chain's CDR3 is CASSKTPLKETQYF. As DNA, the CDR3 is TGTGCCAGCAGCAAGACCCCTCTCAAGGAGACCCAGTACTTC. Full variable domain (rest looked up from reference TRBV7-9 and TRBJ2-5): DTGVSQNPRHKITKRGQNVTFRCDPISEHNRLYWYRQTLGQGPEFLTYFQNEAQLEKSRLLSDRFSAERPKGSFSTLEIQRTEQGDSAMYLCASSKTPLKETQYFGPGTRLLVL.

The chain recombines TRBV4-1 with TRBJ1-1; D not resolved. CDR1 is MGHRA and CDR2 is YSYEKL in the germline V gene. CDR3 size: 15 residues. Trimming stripped 1 base from V and 0 bases from J, with 9 bases between. CDR3 amino acids: CASSQVHGMNTEAFF. CDR3 nucleotide sequence: TGCGCCAGCAGCCAAGTTCACGGGATGAACACTGAAGCTTTCTTT.

The chain uses TRBV5-5 and TRBJ1-2; possible D gene TRBD1, 5 bases. V was pared by 0 bases and J by 4 bases, with 10 bases between. CDR1 and CDR2 from the germline V gene are SGHKS and YYEKEE (reference sequence). The CDR3 extends over 14 amino acids. CDR3: CASSLDWTSYGYTF. The CDR3 nucleotides read TGTGCCAGCAGCTTGGATTGGACATCCTATGGCTACACCTTC.

This clonotype was seen repeatedly, ten times or more. The genes are TRBV7-9 and TRBJ2-1; D is unclear. CDR3 size: 15 residues. V lost 0 bases to trimming and J lost 4 bases, with 10 bases between them. Germline CDR1 reads SEHNR; CDR2 reads FQNEAQ (reference sequence). CDR3 sequence reads: CASSLAKGRYNEQFF. CDR3 nucleotides: TGTGCCAGCAGCTTAGCAAAAGGACGGTACAATGAGCAGTTCTTC.

The chain employs TRBV9 and TRBJ2-3; D might be TRBD1 (6 bases). In germline, CDR1 is SGDLS, CDR2 YYNGEE. This CDR3 is 17 amino acids long. With 0 bases removed from V and 6 bases from J, the gap between germline ends came to 20 bases. CDR3 residues: CASSVAGTGRSQDTQYF. CDR3 DNA sequence: TGTGCCAGCAGCGTAGCTGGAACAGGGAGATCGCAGGATACGCAGTATTTT.

This clonotype was seen a handful of times. This rearrangement joins TRBV4-2 to TRBJ1-1; D call uncertain. The V and J ends lost 4 bases and 1 base respectively, with 10 bases between them. CDR3 length equals 14 residues. Per germline, CDR1 LGHNA and CDR2 YNFKEQ. CDR3: CASSLLAQNTEAFF. The CDR3 DNA reads as TGTGCCAGCAGCCTGCTAGCGCAGAACACTGAAGCTTTCTTT.

This clonotype came up a few times. Here the CDR3 DNA reads TGCAGCGCCAAACAGGGTAACACCGGGGAGCTGTTTTTT. Translated, it gives CSAKQGNTGELFF. The V gene is TRBV29-1, the J gene TRBJ2-2; TRBD1 might be the D (6 bases). CDR1 and CDR2 from the germline V gene are SQVTM and ANQGSEA. Deletions cut 7 bases from V and 2 bases from J, with 11 bases between. This CDR3 spans 13 amino acids.

J is TRBJ1-6 and V is TRBV3-1, with D maybe TRBD1 (5 bases). The CDR3 has 15 amino acids. Germline V lookup: CDR1 LGHDT, CDR2 YNNKEL (reference sequence). Trimming shortened V by 3 bases and J by 11 bases, and 17 bases separated the two germline ends. The CDR3 sequence is CASSQGRAVSTPLHF. The CDR3, as DNA: TGTGCCAGCAGCCAGGGACGGGCTGTATCTACACCCCTCCACTTT.

This clonotype was detected only a few times. The chain couples TRBV7-3 to TRBJ1-2, with 7 nucleotides matching TRBD1. Losses at the gene ends were 2 bases for V and 2 bases for J; bases not matched to a gene: 5. This CDR3 has 15 amino acids. Germline V lookup: CDR1 SGHTA, CDR2 FQGTGA. CDR3 protein: CASSLYRDSNYGYTF. The CDR3 DNA sequence: TGTGCCAGCAGCTTATACCGGGACAGCAACTATGGCTACACCTTC.

The gene calls are TRBV24-1 and TRBJ2-1, with D uncertain. V was trimmed by 7 bases and J by 3 bases, leaving 15 bases between them. This CDR3 comprises 15 residues. From germline, CDR1 is KGHDR and CDR2 SFDVKD. CDR3: CATSATGGVYNEQFF. DNA for the CDR3: TGTGCCACCAGCGCGACGGGTGGAGTCTACAATGAGCAGTTCTTC.

A few counts support this clonotype. The chain joins TRBV6-5 to TRBJ1-4, with 12 nucleotides matching TRBD1. Germline V gives CDR1 MNHEY, CDR2 SVGAGI. The V and J ends lost 6 bases and 10 bases, in that order; junction bases with no gene match: 15. The CDR3 is 17 amino acids. The CDR3 sequence is CASSPTGTGGAGGKLFF. The CDR3 nucleotides are TGTGCCAGCAGCCCCACCGGGACAGGGGGCGCGGGGGGAAAACTGTTTTTT.

This clonotype was found a few times. V is TRBV3-1 and J is TRBJ1-2; D ambiguous. Germline assignment: CDR1 LGHDT and CDR2 YNNKEL (reference sequence). V gave up 0 bases and J gave up 4 bases, with 18 bases separating them. The CDR3 runs 17 residues. CDR3 in DNA: TGTGCCAGCAGCCAAGAGAAAATATCTAAGGACTCCTATGGCTACACCTTC. Translation gives CASSQEKISKDSYGYTF. The entire variable domain, with the rest obtained from reference TRBV3-1 and TRBJ1-2, is as follows: DTAVSQTPKYLVTQMGNDKSIKCEQNLGHDTMYWYKQDSKKFLKIMFSYNNKELIINETVPNRFSPKSPDKAHLNLHINSLELGDSAVYFCASSQEKISKDSYGYTFGSGTRLTVV.

The V call is TRBV19, the J call TRBJ1-2; no clear D. CDR3 length equals 15 residues. CDR1 and CDR2 (germline): LNHDA, SQIVND (reference sequence). Between the trimmed V and J ends, which lost 4 bases and 6 bases, there was a span of 18 bases. CDR3 loop: CASSSLSGRLHGYTF. The CDR3 DNA sequence: TGTGCCAGTAGTAGCTTAAGTGGACGGCTCCATGGCTACACCTTC.

V usage is TRBV4-3 and J usage is TRBJ2-1; perhaps TRBD2 as D (5 bases). Germline V CDR1 and CDR2: LGHNA, YSLEER. V was trimmed by 0 bases and J by 1 base, leaving 10 bases between them. This CDR3 is built from 16 residues. The CDR3 spells CASSQDTGWSYNEQFF. DNA for the CDR3: TGCGCCAGCAGCCAAGATACGGGATGGTCCTACAATGAGCAGTTCTTC.

The chain links TRBV6-8 to TRBJ1-1, with a tentative D call TRBD1 (6 bases). Germline-derived CDR1 and CDR2 are MNHGY and SAAAGT. The ends were cut back, 6 bases at V and 5 bases at J, with 25 bases in the middle. CDR3 size: 17 residues. The CDR3 loop is CASSVCSTRTESTEAFF. CDR3 sequence (DNA): TGTGCCAGCAGCGTATGCAGCACGAGGACAGAGAGTACTGAAGCTTTCTTT.

This clonotype was seen ten or more times. The gene calls are TRBV11-2 and TRBJ2-3; D gene unclear. The CDR3 sequence is 14 residues long. V was clipped by 2 bases and J by 0 bases, with 6 bases between them. Germline CDR1 is SGHAT and CDR2 is FQNNGV. The DNA of the CDR3 is TGTGCCAGCAGCTTATCGGTTAGCACAGATACGCAGTATTTT. Translating gives CASSLSVSTDTQYF.

This clonotype was detected only a few times. The chain links TRBV20-1 to TRBJ2-1, with 11 bases identical to TRBD2. The CDR3 has 14 amino acids. Germline values: CDR1 DFQATT, CDR2 SNEGSKA (reference sequence). V was pared by 5 bases and J by 7 bases, with 7 bases of the junction left unmatched. CDR3 nucleotides: TGCAGTGCTCGTAGCGGGGGGGCGCGGAATGAGCAGTTCTTC. Protein sequence: CSARSGGARNEQFF.

The chain couples TRBV24-1 to TRBJ1-1, with 8 bases identical to TRBD1. This CDR3 comprises 15 residues. Germline CDR1 reads KGHDR; CDR2 reads SFDVKD. V was clipped by 2 bases and J by 1 base; unmatched bases: 2. CDR3 nucleotide sequence: TGTGCCACCAGTGATTCCGGGACAGGGAACACTGAAGCTTTCTTT. Its protein is CATSDSGTGNTEAFF.

In nucleotides, the CDR3 is TGTGCTAGTGGTCAGGGACTAGCTGGGGCAGATACGCAGTATTTT. Translated, it gives CASGQGLAGADTQYF. The chain recombines TRBV12-5 with TRBJ2-3; TRBD2 agrees at 9 bases. CDR1 LGHNT and CDR2 FRNRAP come from the germline V gene. CDR3 length equals 15 residues. V lost 5 bases to trimming and J lost 4 bases; unmatched junction nucleotides: 7.

This chain uses TRBV7-9 with TRBJ2-7; D gene unclear. CDR1 SEHNR and CDR2 FQNEAQ come from the germline V gene (reference sequence). This CDR3 has 14 residues. V lost 4 bases and J lost 3, with 13 bases in between. The CDR3 region is CASSSPQGLYEQYF. CDR3 bases: TGTGCCAGCAGCTCACCTCAAGGGCTCTACGAGCAGTACTTC.

The V and J genes are TRBV20-1 and TRBJ1-1; D is undetermined. V shed 5 bases and J shed 1 base, with 11 bases lying between them. Germline-derived CDR1 and CDR2 are DFQATT and SNEGSKA (reference sequence). The CDR3 is 13 residues long. The CDR3: CSADGRTNTEAFF. CDR3 bases: TGCAGTGCTGATGGACGGACGAACACTGAAGCTTTCTTT.

The genes are TRBV11-2 and TRBJ2-3; the match to TRBD2 covers 15 bases. There are 18 residues in the CDR3. CDR1 and CDR2 (germline): SGHAT, FQNNGV. Unmatched junction bases numbered 11, after V lost 6 bases and J lost 4 bases. The CDR3 nucleotides read TGTGCCAGCAGTCTGCCGGGACTAGCGGGGGGACGCGCAGATACGCAGTATTTT. This sequence encodes CASSLPGLAGGRADTQYF.

A few counts support this clonotype. The chain is built from TRBV5-4 and TRBJ2-5; 7 nucleotides match TRBD1. The CDR3 is 15 residues long. The ends lost 4 bases at V and 1 base at J; junction bases unmatched: 7. Germline lookup yields CDR1 SGHNT and CDR2 YYREEE (reference sequence). The CDR3: CASSPTRQGQETQYF. The DNA of the CDR3 is TGTGCCAGCAGCCCCACCAGACAGGGCCAAGAGACCCAGTACTTC.

Comment on this clonotype: Given a much more abundant clone one base away, this may be a read error. This chain connects TRBV23-1 to TRBJ2-1; 8 bases fit TRBD2. TRBV23-1 is an ORF; its function is uncertain. J lost 0 bases, V lost 4 bases, and 5 bases had no gene match. The CDR3 runs to 16 residues. CDR3 bases: TGCGCCAGCAGTCCGACTAGCGTGAGCTCCTACAATGAGCAGTTCTTC. Protein sequence: CASSPTSVSSYNEQFF.

The CDR3 loop is CATMPTGGEQYF. The CDR3 DNA follows: TGTGCCACCATGCCGACAGGGGGCGAGCAGTACTTC. The chain has TRBV24-1 and TRBJ2-7; the match to TRBD1 covers 9 bases. The germline V gene has CDR1 KGHDR and CDR2 SFDVKD. The J segment lost 6 bases and the V segment lost 8 bases, leaving 4 bases of the junction unmatched. The CDR3 has 12 amino acids.

The chain recombines TRBV19 with TRBJ2-3; D is possibly TRBD2 (7 bases). The CDR3 covers 15 residues. V was shortened by 8 bases and J by 2 bases, with 17 bases between the two germline ends. CDR1 LNHDA and CDR2 SQIVND come from the germline V gene (reference sequence). The CDR3 spells CASPPPGGLTDTQYF. CDR3 sequence (DNA): TGTGCCAGTCCCCCGCCCGGGGGGCTCACAGATACGCAGTATTTT. Using reference TRBV19 and TRBJ2-3 for the parts outside the CDR3, the full variable domain is DGGITQSPKYLFRKEGQNVTLSCEQNLNHDAMYWYRQDPGQGLRLIYYSQIVNDFQKGDIAEGYSVSREKKESFPLTVTSAQKNPTAFYLCASPPPGGLTDTQYFGPGTRLTVL.

This rearrangement joins TRBV15 to TRBJ1-5; the D gene is possibly TRBD1 (5 bases). This CDR3 has 12 amino acids. V lost 0 bases to trimming and J lost 9 bases, with 6 bases between them. Germline lookup yields CDR1 LNHNV and CDR2 YYDKDF (reference sequence). The CDR3 spells CATSRERGPQHF. The CDR3 DNA follows: TGTGCCACCAGCAGAGAGAGGGGGCCCCAGCATTTT.